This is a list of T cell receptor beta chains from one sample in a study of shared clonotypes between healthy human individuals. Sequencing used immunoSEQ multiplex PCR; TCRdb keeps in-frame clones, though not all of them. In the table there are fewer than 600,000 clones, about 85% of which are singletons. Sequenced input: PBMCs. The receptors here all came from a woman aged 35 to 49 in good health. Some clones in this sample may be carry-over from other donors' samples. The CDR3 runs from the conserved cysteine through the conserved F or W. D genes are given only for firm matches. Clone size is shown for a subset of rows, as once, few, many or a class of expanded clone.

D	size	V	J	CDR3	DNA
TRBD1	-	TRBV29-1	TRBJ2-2	CSDPGQGRWLTGELFF	TGCAGCGATCCGGGACAGGGTCGTTGGTTGACCGGGGAGCTGTTTTTT
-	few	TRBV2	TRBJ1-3	CASSTAWWGGHGNTIYF	TGTGCCAGCTCTACGGCTTGGTGGGGCGGGCATGGAAACACCATATATTTT
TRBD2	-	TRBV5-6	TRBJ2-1	CASSLRLAAYNEQFF	TGTGCCAGCAGCTTGAGGCTAGCGGCGTACAATGAGCAGTTCTTC
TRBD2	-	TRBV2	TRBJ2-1	CASSETQAAGKIF	TGTGCCAGCAGTGAGACCCAGGCAGCGGGAAAGATCTTC
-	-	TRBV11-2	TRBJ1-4	CASSLGPTNEKLFF	TGTGCCAGCAGCTTAGGGCCAACTAATGAAAAACTGTTTTTT
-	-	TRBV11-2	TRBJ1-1	CASSFYTVNTEAFF	TGTGCCAGCAGCTTTTATACGGTGAACACTGAAGCTTTCTTT
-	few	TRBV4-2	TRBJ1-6	CASSQVGGRPGPPLHF	TGTGCCAGCAGCCAAGTAGGGGGAAGGCCTGGTCCACCCCTCCACTTT
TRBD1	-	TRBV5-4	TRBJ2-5	CASSHRGETQYF	TGTGCCAGCAGCCACAGGGGAGAGACCCAGTACTTC
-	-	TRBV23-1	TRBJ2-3	CASRRREIPKSSTDTQYF	TGCGCCAGCCGGCGCCGGGAAATACCGAAATCTAGCACAGATACGCAGTATTTT
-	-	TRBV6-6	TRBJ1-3	CASSPSQAGNTIYF	TGTGCCAGCAGCCCGTCCCAAGCTGGAAACACCATATATTTT
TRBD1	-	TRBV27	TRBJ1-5	CASSLVRGHQPQHF	TGTGCCAGCAGTTTGGTCAGGGGGCATCAGCCCCAGCATTTT
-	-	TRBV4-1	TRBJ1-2	CASSQKSETYGYTF	TGCGCCAGCAGCCAAAAGAGCGAGACCTATGGCTACACCTTC
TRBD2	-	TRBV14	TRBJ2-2	CASSQIAGVAGELFF	TGTGCCAGCAGCCAAATAGCGGGAGTGGCCGGGGAGCTGTTTTTT
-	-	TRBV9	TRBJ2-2	CASSVDGLAPGELFF	TGTGCCAGCAGCGTAGACGGGCTAGCGCCCGGGGAGCTGTTTTTT
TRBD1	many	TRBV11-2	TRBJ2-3	CASSPDRVLSDTQYF	TGTGCCAGCAGCCCGGACAGGGTGTTATCAGATACGCAGTATTTT
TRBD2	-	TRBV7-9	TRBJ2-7	CASSLGSSGIGEQYF	TGTGCCAGCAGCTTAGGTTCTAGCGGGATCGGCGAGCAGTACTTC
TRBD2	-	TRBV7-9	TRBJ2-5	CASSPTGGVETQYF	TGTGCCAGCAGCCCCACGGGAGGGGTAGAGACCCAGTACTTC
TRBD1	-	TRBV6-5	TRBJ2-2	CASNRGTGELFF	TGTGCCAGTAACAGGGGCACCGGGGAGCTGTTTTTT